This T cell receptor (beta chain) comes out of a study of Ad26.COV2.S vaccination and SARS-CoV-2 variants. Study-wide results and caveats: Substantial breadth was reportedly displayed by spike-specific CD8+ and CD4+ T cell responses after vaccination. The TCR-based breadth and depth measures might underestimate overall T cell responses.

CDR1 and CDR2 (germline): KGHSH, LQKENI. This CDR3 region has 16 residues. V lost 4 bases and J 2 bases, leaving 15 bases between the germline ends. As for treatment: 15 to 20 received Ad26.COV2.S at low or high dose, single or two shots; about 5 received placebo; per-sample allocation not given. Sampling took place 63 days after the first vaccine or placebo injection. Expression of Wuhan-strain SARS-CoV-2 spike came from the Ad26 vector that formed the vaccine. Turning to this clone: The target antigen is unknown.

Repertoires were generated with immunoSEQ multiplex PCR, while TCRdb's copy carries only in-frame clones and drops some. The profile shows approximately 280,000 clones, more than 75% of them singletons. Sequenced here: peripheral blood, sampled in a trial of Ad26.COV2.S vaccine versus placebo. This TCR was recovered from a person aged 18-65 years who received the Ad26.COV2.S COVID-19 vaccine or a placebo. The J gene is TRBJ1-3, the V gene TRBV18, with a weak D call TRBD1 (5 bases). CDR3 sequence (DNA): TGTGCCAGCTCACAACTACAGGTTGGAACTGGAAACACCATATATTTT. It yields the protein CASSQLQVGTGNTIYF. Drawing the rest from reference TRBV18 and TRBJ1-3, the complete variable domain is NAGVMQNPRHLVRRRGQEARLRCSPMKGHSHVYWYRQLPEEGLKFMVYLQKENIIDESGMPKERFSAEFPKEGPSILRIQQVVRGDSAAYFCASSQLQVGTGNTIYFGEGSWLTVV.